A single T cell receptor beta chain is shown here with its context. Its antigen is not known. Germline V lookup: CDR1 MNHNS, CDR2 SASEGT. This CDR3 contains 15 residues. Trimming at V came to 2 bases and at J to 4 bases, leaving 3 bases not matched to a gene. The table came from immunoSEQ multiplex PCR; TCRdb's copy has only in-frame clones and leaves some out. Of 80,000 or so clones in the sample, over 85% were seen once. The data derive from a study of OX40 agonist ivuxolimab in advanced cancers. Study-wide background: It was ivuxolimab, an agonistic anti-OX40 (CD134) antibody, that patients were treated with. Dose-escalation cases comprised hepatocellular carcinoma, melanoma, renal cell or head and neck cancer. Study results and caveats: Normalized T-cell clonal expansion was also low in a subset of nonresponders.

This sequence was found in an adult with an advanced solid tumor such as melanoma, head and neck, liver or kidney cancer. The source was CD4+ or CD8+ T cells sorted from blood, collected in a trial of the OX40 agonist ivuxolimab. The rearrangement uses TRBV6-1 and TRBJ2-7; 12 bases fit TRBD2. Here the CDR3 reads CASSELAGGPYEQYF. Here the CDR3 DNA reads TGTGCCAGCAGTGAACTAGCGGGGGGGCCTTACGAGCAGTACTTC.